This TCR beta chain was identified during a study of response to subunit inactivated influenza vaccine. This clonotype was seen many times. The CDR3 is 16 residues long. Germline V gene data show CDR1 as MNHEY and CDR2 as SMNVEV (reference sequence). V was clipped by 6 bases and J by 4 bases, with 22 bases between them. TCRdb ran MiXCR on the RT-PCR reads and lists one entry per CDR3 protein. Of more than 400,000 distinct CDR3 sequences listed, 7.2% were seen once; the top ten hold around 13%. The genes are TRBV27 and TRBJ2-7; either TRBD1 or TRBD2 may supply D (5 bases each). The TCR originated in a man aged 50 to 69 who received an inactivated influenza vaccine. Sequencing was performed on PBMCs from blood, taken less than 25 months after vaccination. As DNA, the CDR3 is TGTGCCAGCAGCCCCGAGGGGCAAAGGGCGAGTTACGAGCAGTACTTC. Encoded protein: CASSPEGQRASYEQYF.